This T cell receptor (beta chain) was obtained from a study of response to subunit inactivated influenza vaccine. Broader study findings: It was suggested by the authors that few new T cells are recruited by each seasonal influenza vaccination.

TCRdb re-analysed the RT-PCR reads in MiXCR, keeping a single row per CDR3 protein. This repertoire shows a few hundred thousand distinct CDR3 sequences, more than 7% found once; its top ten account for approximately 14%. The CDR3 totals 13 residues. V gave up 5 bases and J gave up 1 base, with 6 bases separating them. Germline V gene sequence: CDR1 SQVTM, CDR2 ANQGSEA. This clonotype was seen repeatedly, ten times or more. Antigen specificity is unknown. The chain joins TRBV29-1 to TRBJ2-6; D ambiguous. The material was PBMCs from blood, obtained around 25 months after vaccination. The TCR was taken from a man aged 50-75 years who received an inactivated influenza vaccine. The CDR3 sequence is CSVSDSGANVLTF. The CDR3 DNA reads as TGCAGCGTTTCTGATTCTGGGGCCAACGTCCTGACTTTC.